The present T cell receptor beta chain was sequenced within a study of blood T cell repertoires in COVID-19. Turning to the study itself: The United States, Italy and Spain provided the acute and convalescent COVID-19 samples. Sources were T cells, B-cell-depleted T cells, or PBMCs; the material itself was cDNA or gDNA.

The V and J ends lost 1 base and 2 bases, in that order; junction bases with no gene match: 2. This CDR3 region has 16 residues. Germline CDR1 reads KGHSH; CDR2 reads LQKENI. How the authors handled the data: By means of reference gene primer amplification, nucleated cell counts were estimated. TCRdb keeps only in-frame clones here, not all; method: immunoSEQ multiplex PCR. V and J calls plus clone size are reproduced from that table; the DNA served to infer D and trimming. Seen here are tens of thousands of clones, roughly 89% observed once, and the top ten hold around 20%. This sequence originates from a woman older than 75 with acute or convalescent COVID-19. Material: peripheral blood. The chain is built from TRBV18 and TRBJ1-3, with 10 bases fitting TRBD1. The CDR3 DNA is TGTGCCAGCTCACCACGACAGGGGGCGACTGGAAACACCATATATTTT. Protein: CASSPRQGATGNTIYF.